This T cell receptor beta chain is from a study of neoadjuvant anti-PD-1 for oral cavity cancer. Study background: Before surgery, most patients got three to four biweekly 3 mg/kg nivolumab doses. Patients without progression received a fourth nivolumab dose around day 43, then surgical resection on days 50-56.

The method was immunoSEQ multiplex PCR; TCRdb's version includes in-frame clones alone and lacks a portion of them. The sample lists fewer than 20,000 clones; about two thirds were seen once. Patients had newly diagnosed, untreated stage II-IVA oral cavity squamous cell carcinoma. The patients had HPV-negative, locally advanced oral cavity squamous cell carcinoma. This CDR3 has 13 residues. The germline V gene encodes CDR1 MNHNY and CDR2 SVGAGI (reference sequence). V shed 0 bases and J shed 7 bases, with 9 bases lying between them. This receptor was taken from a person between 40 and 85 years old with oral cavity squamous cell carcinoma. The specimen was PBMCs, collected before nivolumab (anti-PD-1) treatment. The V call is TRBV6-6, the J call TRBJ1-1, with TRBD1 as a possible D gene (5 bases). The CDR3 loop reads CASSYSGQGEAFF. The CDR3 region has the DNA TGTGCCAGCAGTTACTCGGGCCAGGGTGAAGCTTTCTTT.